These 10 T cell receptor beta chains share one sample of origin, sequenced in a study of blood T cell repertoires in COVID-19. Assay: immunoSEQ multiplex PCR; the TCRdb copy retains only in-frame clones and omits some. Among fewer than 350,000 clones listed, approximately 85% were seen once. The specimen sequenced was PBMCs or T cells enriched from blood (not recorded which). These receptors were obtained from a woman aged 25 to 39 who had recovered from COVID-19.

This sequence joins TRBV21-1 and TRBJ2-1; TRBD1 was called by the table and not checked on the DNA. TRBV21-1 represents a pseudogene. The CDR3 has 14 residues. In nucleotides, the CDR3 is TGTGCCAGCAAGATGGCGACAGGCGCCAATGAGCAGTTCTTC. Translated, it gives CASKMATGANEQFF.

This clone was counted a single time. V is TRBV27 and J is TRBJ2-1; no firm D call. Germline V gene data show CDR1 as MNHEY and CDR2 as SMNVEV (reference sequence). Deletions cut 5 bases from V and 9 bases from J, with 11 bases between. This CDR3 has 12 residues. CDR3 in amino acids: CASSRTVGEQFF. CDR3 nucleotide sequence: TGTGCCAGCAGTCGCACAGTCGGTGAGCAGTTCTTC.

The chain recombines TRBV12-3 or TRBV12-4 with TRBJ2-4, with D uncertain. V dropped 2 bases and J dropped 5 bases, with 7 bases sitting between them. The CDR3 spans 13 residues. The CDR3 loop reads CASSLSQENIQYF. CDR3 nucleotides: TGTGCCAGCAGTTTAAGCCAGGAAAACATTCAGTACTTC.

The chain couples TRBV4-1 to TRBJ2-2; possible D gene TRBD2, 6 bases. The germline CDR1 and CDR2 sequences are MGHRA and YSYEKL. V was pared by 2 bases and J by 0 bases, with 7 bases between. The CDR3 contains 15 residues. DNA of the CDR3: TGCGCCAGCAGCCAATCTAGCGCGAACACCGGGGAGCTGTTTTTT. Its translation: CASSQSSANTGELFF.

This clone came up a few times. The chain combines TRBV6-2 or TRBV6-3 with TRBJ2-1; 8 bases are a match to TRBD2. This CDR3 spans 14 amino acids. J lost 8 bases, V lost 6 bases, and 9 bases had no gene match. Germline V gene sequence: CDR1 MNHEY, CDR2 SVGEGT. The CDR3 nucleotides read TGTGCCAGCAGCCGGGGACTAGTCGGGGATGAGCAGTTCTTC. Protein product: CASSRGLVGDEQFF.

J is TRBJ2-5 and V is TRBV28, with D maybe TRBD1 (6 bases). This CDR3 is built from 15 residues. Trimming left V 5 bases short and J 2 bases short, with 15 bases between. Germline V CDR1 and CDR2: MDHEN, SYDVKM. This chain's CDR3 is CASSNRQEPQETQYF. The CDR3 nucleotides are TGTGCCAGCAGTAACCGACAGGAGCCACAAGAGACCCAGTACTTC.

The chain has TRBV5-6 and TRBJ1-2; 9 bases fit TRBD1. This CDR3 contains 14 residues. The V and J ends lost 4 bases and 4 bases, in that order; junction bases with no gene match: 5. The V gene's germline CDR1 is SGHDT and CDR2 YYEEEE. CDR3 bases: TGTGCCAGCAGCACCGGGACAGGGACCTATGGCTACACCTTC. Its translation is CASSTGTGTYGYTF. Full variable domain (missing parts from reference TRBV5-6 and TRBJ1-2): DAGVTQSPTHLIKTRGQQVTLRCSPKSGHDTVSWYQQALGQGPQFIFQYYEEEERQRGNFPDRFSGHQFPNYSSELNVNALLLGDSALYLCASSTGTGTYGYTFGSGTRLTVV.

The rearrangement uses TRBV28 and TRBJ2-1, with TRBD2 matching 7 bases. Germline loops: CDR1 MDHEN, CDR2 SYDVKM. The V and J ends lost 7 bases and 9 bases, in that order; junction bases with no gene match: 12. This CDR3 contains 14 residues. The CDR3 loop is CASTNLGRVSEQFF. As DNA, the CDR3 is TGTGCCAGCACGAATTTGGGGAGGGTGAGTGAGCAGTTCTTC. Variable domain in full (rest from reference TRBV28 and TRBJ2-1): DVKVTQSSRYLVKRTGEKVFLECVQDMDHENMFWYRQDPGLGLRLIYFSYDVKMKEKGDIPEGYSVSREKKERFSLILESASTNQTSMYLCASTNLGRVSEQFFGPGTRLTVL.

The chain uses TRBV19 and TRBJ1-2, with 8 bases that match TRBD1. Looked up from germline, CDR1 is LNHDA and CDR2 is SQIVND (reference sequence). Germline trimming cut 7 bases from V and 7 bases from J; bases unmatched to any gene: 17. This CDR3 is built from 16 residues. The CDR3 region is CASTRWTGRGTAGYTF. CDR3 nucleotide sequence: TGTGCCAGTACCCGCTGGACAGGGAGGGGGACAGCTGGCTACACCTTC.

The J gene is TRBJ2-5, the V gene TRBV18, with 8 positions matching TRBD1. Germline V CDR1 and CDR2: KGHSH, LQKENI. Trimming took 0 bases from V and 7 from J; bases not matched to a gene: 1. There are 13 residues in the CDR3. CDR3 DNA sequence: TGTGCCAGCTCACCACCGGACAGGGCGACCCAGTACTTC. Its translation is CASSPPDRATQYF.